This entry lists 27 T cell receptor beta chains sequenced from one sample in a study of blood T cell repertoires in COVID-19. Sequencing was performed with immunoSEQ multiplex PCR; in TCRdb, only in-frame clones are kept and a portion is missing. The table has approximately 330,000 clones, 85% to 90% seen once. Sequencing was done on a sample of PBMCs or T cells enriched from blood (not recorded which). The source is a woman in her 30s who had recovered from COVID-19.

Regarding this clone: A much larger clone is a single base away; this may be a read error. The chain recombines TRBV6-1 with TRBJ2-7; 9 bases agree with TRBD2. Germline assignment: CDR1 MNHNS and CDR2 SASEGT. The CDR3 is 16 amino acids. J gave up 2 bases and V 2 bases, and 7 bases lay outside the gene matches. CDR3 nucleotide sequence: TGTGCCAGCAGTGAATGGTCTAGCGGGAACCCCTACGAGCAGTACTTC. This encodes CASSEWSSGNPYEQYF.

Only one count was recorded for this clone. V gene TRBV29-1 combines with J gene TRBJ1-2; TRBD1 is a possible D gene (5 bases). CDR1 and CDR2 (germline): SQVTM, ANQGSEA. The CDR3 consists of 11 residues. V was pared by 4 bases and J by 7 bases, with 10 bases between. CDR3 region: CSVVVGGGYTF. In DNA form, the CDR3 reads TGCAGCGTTGTAGTGGGGGGTGGCTACACCTTC.

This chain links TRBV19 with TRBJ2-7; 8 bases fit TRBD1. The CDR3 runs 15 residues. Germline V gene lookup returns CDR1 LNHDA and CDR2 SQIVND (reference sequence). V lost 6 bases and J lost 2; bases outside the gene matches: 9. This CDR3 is CASRRQGAMAYEQYF. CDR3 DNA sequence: TGTGCCAGTAGACGCCAGGGGGCGATGGCCTACGAGCAGTACTTC. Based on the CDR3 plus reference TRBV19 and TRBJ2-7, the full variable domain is DGGITQSPKYLFRKEGQNVTLSCEQNLNHDAMYWYRQDPGQGLRLIYYSQIVNDFQKGDIAEGYSVSREKKESFPLTVTSAQKNPTAFYLCASRRQGAMAYEQYFGPGTRLTVT.

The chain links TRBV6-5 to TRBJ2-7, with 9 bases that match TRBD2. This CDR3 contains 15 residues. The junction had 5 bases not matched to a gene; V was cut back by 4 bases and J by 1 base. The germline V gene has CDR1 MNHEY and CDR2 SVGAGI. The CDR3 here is CASSSSGDLSYEQYF. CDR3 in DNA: TGTGCCAGCAGTTCTAGCGGGGACCTTTCCTACGAGCAGTACTTC.

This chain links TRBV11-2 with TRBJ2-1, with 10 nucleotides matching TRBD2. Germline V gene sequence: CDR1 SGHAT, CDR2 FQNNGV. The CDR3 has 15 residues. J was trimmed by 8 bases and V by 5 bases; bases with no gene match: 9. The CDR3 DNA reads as TGTGCCAGCAGCGGGGGACTAGCGATTTCATATGAGCAGTTCTTC. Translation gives CASSGGLAISYEQFF.

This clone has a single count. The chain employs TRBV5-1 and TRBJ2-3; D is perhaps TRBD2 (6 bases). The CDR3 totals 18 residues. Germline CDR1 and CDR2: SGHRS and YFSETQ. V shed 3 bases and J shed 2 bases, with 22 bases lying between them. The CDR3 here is CASSSFSGRGFVTDTQYF. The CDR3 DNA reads TGCGCCAGCAGCTCCTTTTCAGGGCGGGGTTTTGTCACAGATACGCAGTATTTT.

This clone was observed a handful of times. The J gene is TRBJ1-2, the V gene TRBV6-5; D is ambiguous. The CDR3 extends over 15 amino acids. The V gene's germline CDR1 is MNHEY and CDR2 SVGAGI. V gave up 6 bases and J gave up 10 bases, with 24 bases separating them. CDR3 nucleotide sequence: TGTGCCAGCAGGACCACAGCGGTCCCTTCTTCCATCTACACCTTC. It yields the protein CASRTTAVPSSIYTF.

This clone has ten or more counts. CDR3: CASSLYRGRDTGELFF. The CDR3 DNA sequence: TGTGCCAGCAGCTTATACAGGGGGCGGGACACCGGGGAGCTGTTTTTT. The chain links TRBV5-5 to TRBJ2-2; 9 positions agree with TRBD1. V shed 2 bases and J 3 bases; nucleotides not matched to a gene: 5. Germline-derived CDR1 and CDR2 are SGHKS and YYEKEE (reference sequence). The CDR3 contains 16 residues.

CDR3 DNA: TGTGCCAGCAGTTTACGGGTACAGGCGGATTCACCCCTCCACTTT. Its protein product is CASSLRVQADSPLHF. The chain employs TRBV27 and TRBJ1-6; D is possibly TRBD1 (5 bases). This CDR3 has 15 amino acids. Germline V CDR1 and CDR2: MNHEY, SMNVEV (reference sequence). The V gene lost 2 bases and the J gene lost 8 bases, with 13 bases spanning the gap.

This chain's CDR3 is CASSLGRLAGGTDTQYF. CDR3 DNA sequence: TGTGCCAGCAGCTTAGGTCGCCTAGCGGGAGGGACAGATACGCAGTATTTT. The chain links TRBV7-8 to TRBJ2-3, with TRBD2 matching 12 bases. Trimming at V came to 1 base and at J to 3 bases, leaving 5 bases not matched to a gene. The CDR3 has 17 amino acids. The germline V gene has CDR1 SGHVS and CDR2 FQNEAQ.

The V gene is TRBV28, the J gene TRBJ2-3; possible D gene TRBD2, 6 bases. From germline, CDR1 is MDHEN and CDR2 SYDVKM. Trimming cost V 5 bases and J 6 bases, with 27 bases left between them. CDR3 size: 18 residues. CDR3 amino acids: CASSTDRWAGPLRDTQYF. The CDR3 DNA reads TGTGCCAGCAGTACGGACCGATGGGCGGGGCCTTTGAGGGATACGCAGTATTTT.

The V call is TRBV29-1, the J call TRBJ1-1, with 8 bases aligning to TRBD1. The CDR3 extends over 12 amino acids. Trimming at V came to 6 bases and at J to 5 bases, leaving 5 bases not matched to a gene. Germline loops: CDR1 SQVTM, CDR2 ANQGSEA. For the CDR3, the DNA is TGCAGCGTAGGACAGGGATGGACTGAAGCTTTCTTT. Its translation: CSVGQGWTEAFF.

The CDR3 reads CASSPPEQRKEAFF. The DNA of the CDR3 is TGTGCCAGCTCACCACCGGAGCAGAGGAAAGAAGCTTTCTTT. The genes are TRBV18 and TRBJ1-1; D ambiguous. Trimming removed 0 bases at V and 8 bases at J, with 13 bases between. The CDR3 loop spans 14 amino acids. Germline V CDR1 and CDR2: KGHSH, LQKENI.

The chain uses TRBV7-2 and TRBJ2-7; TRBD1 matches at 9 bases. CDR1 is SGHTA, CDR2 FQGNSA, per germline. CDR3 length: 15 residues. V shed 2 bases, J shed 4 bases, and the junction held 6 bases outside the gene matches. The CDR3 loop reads CASSLSGQGWYEQYF. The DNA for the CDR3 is TGTGCCAGCAGCTTAAGTGGACAGGGGTGGTACGAGCAGTACTTC.

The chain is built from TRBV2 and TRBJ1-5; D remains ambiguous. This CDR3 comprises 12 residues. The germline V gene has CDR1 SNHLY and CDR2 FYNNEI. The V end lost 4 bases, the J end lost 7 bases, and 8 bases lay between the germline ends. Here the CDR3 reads CASSGTQQPQHF. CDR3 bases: TGTGCCAGCAGTGGAACACAGCAGCCCCAGCATTTT.

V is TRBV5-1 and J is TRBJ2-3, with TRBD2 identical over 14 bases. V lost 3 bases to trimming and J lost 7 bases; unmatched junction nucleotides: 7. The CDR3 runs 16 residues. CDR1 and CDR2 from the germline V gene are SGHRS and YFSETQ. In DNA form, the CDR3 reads TGCGCCAGCAGCTCCCCGGGACTAGCGGGAGTAAATACGCAGTATTTT. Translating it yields CASSSPGLAGVNTQYF.

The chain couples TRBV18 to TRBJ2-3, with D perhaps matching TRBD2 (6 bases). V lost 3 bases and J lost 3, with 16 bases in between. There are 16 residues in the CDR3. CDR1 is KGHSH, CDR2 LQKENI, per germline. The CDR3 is CASSPYVGTGTDTQYF. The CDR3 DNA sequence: TGTGCCAGCTCACCCTATGTTGGGACTGGGACAGATACGCAGTATTTT.

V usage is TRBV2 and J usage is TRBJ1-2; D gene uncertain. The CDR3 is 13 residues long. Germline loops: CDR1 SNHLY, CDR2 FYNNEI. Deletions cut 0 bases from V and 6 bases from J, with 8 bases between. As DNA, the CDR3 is TGTGCCAGCAGTGAAGCGTTACAGAATGGCTACACCTTC. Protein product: CASSEALQNGYTF.

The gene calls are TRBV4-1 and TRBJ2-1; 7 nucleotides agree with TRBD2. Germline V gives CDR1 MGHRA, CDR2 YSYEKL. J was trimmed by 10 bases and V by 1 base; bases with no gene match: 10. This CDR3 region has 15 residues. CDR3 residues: CASSQVAGAFIEQFF. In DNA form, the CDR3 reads TGCGCCAGCAGCCAAGTGGCGGGAGCTTTCATAGAGCAGTTCTTC.

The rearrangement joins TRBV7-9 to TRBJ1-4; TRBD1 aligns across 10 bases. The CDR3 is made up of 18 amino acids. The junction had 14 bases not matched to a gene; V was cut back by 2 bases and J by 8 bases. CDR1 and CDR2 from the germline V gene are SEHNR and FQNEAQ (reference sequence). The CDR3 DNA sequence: TGTGCCAGCAGCTTACCGCGACAGGGGGCTGGGGCTGGGGAAAAACTGTTTTTT. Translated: CASSLPRQGAGAGEKLFF.

The CDR3 DNA follows: TGTGCCAGCAGAGAGGACAGCGACTCTGGAAACACCATATATTTT. Encoded protein: CASREDSDSGNTIYF. This chain links TRBV6-5 with TRBJ1-3, with D possibly being TRBD1 (6 bases). Deletions cut 6 bases from V and 0 bases from J, with 12 bases between. Germline loops: CDR1 MNHEY, CDR2 SVGAGI. The CDR3 is made up of 15 amino acids.

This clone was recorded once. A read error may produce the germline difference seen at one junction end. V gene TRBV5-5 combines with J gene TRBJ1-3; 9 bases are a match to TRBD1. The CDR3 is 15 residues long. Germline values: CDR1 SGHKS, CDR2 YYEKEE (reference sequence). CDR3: CASSPGTGSGNTIYF. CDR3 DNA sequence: TGTGCCAGCAGCCCCGGGACAGGGTCTGGTAACACCATATATTTT. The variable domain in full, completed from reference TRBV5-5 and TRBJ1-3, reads DAGVTQSPTHLIKTRGQQVTLRCSPISGHKSVSWYQQVLGQGPQFIFQYYEKEERGRGNFPDRFSARQFPNYSSELNVNALLLGDSALYLCASSPGTGSGNTIYFGEGSWLTVV.

CDR3 in amino acids: CASSESLSSYEQYF. The CDR3, as DNA: TGTGCCAGCAGCGAGAGTCTTAGCTCCTACGAGCAGTACTTC. The V gene is TRBV7-2, the J gene TRBJ2-7; the D is unclear. V was cut by 5 bases and J by 0 bases, with 11 bases left in between. Germline values: CDR1 SGHTA, CDR2 FQGNSA. The CDR3 contains 14 residues.

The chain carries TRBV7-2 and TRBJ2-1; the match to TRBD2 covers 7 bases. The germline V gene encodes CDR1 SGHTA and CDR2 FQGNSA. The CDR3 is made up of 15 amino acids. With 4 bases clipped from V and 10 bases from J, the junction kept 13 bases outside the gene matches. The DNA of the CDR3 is TGTGCCAGCAGCTCCCGCAGAACTAGCGCTCGGGAGCAGTTCTTC. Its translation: CASSSRRTSAREQFF. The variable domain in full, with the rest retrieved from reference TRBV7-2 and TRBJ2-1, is GAGVSQSPSNKVTEKGKDVELRCDPISGHTALYWYRQSLGQGLEFLIYFQGNSAPDKSGLPSDRFSAERTGGSVSTLTIQRTQQEDSAVYLCASSSRRTSAREQFFGPGTRLTVL.

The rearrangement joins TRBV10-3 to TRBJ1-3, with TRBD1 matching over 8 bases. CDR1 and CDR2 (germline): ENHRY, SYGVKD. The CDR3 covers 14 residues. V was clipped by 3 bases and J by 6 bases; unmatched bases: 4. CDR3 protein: CAISDGDRINTIYF. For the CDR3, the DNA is TGTGCCATCAGTGATGGGGACAGGATAAACACCATATATTTT.

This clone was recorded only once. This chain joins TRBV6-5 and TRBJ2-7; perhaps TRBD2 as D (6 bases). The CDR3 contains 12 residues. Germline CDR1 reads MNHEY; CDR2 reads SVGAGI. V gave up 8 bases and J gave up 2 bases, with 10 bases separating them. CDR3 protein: CASYTGAYEQYF. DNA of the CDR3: TGTGCCAGCTATACGGGGGCCTACGAGCAGTACTTC.

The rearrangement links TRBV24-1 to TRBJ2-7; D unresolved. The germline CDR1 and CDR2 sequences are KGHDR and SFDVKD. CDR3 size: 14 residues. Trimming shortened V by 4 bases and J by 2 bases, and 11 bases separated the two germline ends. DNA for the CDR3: TGTGCCACCAGTGAGGCCGGGTCCACCTACGAGCAGTACTTC. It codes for CATSEAGSTYEQYF.